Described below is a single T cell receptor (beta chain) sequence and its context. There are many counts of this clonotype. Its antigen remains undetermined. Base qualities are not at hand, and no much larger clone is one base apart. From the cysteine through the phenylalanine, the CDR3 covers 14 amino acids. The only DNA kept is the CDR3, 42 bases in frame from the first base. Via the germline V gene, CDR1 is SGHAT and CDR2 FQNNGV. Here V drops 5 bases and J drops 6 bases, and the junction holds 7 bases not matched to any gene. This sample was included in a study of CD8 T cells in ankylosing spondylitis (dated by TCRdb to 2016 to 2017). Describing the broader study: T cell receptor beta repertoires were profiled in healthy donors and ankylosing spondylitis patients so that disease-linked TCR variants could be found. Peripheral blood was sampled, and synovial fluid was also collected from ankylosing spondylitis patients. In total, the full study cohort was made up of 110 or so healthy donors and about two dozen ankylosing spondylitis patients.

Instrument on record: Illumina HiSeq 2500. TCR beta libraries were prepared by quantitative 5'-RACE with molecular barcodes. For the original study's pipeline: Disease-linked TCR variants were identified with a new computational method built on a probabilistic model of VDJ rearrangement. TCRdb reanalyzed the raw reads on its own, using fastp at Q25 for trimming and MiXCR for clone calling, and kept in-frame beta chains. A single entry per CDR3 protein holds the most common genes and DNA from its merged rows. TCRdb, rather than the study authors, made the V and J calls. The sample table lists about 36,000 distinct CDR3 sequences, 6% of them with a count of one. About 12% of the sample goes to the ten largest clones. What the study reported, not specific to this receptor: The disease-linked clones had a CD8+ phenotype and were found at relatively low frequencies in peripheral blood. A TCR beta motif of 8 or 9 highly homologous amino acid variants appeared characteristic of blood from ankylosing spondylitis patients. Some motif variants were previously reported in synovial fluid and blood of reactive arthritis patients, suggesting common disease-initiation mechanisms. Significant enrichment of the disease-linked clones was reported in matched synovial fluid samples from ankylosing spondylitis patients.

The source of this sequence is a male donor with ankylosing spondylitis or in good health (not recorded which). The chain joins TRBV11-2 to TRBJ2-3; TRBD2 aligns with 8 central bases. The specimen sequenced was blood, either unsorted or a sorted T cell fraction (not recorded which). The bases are TGTGCCAGCAGCCTAACGGGGGGGAGCGATACGCAGTATTTT. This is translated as CASSLTGGSDTQYF.